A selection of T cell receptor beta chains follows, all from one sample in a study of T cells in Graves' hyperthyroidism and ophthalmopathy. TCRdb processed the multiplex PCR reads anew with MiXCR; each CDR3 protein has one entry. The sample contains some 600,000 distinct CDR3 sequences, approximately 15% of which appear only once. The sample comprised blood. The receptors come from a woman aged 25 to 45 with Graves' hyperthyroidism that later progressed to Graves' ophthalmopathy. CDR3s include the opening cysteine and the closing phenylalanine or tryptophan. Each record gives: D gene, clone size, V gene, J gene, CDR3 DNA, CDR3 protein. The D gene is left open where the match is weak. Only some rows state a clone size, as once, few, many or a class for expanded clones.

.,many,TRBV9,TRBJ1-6,TGTGCCAGCAGCGGAGAAAATTCACCCCTCCACTTT,CASSGENSPLHF
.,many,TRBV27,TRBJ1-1,TGTGCCATCAAACGGACAACAGTTAACACTGAAGCTTTCTTT,CAIKRTTVNTEAFF
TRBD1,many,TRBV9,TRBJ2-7,TGTGCCAGCAGCGAACAGGGGGCAGAGGAGCAGTACTTC,CASSEQGAEEQYF
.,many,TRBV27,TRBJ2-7,TGTGCCAGCAGTTTAACTCCGCCGGGGCCGACAGCCTACGAGCAGTACTTC,CASSLTPPGPTAYEQYF
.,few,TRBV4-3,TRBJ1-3,TGCGCCAGCAGCCAAGATTCCGGGAGCTCTGGAAACACCATATATTTT,CASSQDSGSSGNTIYF
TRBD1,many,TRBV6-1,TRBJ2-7,TGTGCCAGCAGCAAGGTACGCCGGACAGGGCGAAGCTCTCTGTACGAGCAGTACTTC,CASSKVRRTGRSSLYEQYF
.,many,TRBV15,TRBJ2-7,TGTGCCACCAGCAGAGATGACTTAGGAACCTACGAGCAGTACTTC,CATSRDDLGTYEQYF
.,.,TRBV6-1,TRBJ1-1,TGTGCCAGCATTAGAGGACACTTGAACACTGAAGCTTTCTTT,CASIRGHLNTEAFF
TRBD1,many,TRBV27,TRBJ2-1,TGTGCCAGCAGTTTATATGAGGGGGCAAGGGGATACAATGAGCAGTTCTTC,CASSLYEGARGYNEQFF
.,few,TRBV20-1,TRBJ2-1,TGCAGTGCTAGATCGGGGGTCGCATACAATGAGCAGTTCTTC,CSARSGVAYNEQFF
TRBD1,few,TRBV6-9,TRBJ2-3,TGTGCCAGCAGTCATGGACAGGGGATTACAGATACGCAGTATTTT,CASSHGQGITDTQYF
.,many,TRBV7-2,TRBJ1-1,TGTGCCAGCAAGGGGGAGGCGCTGGGCACTGAAGCTTTCTTT,CASKGEALGTEAFF
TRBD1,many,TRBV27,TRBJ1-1,TGTGCCAGCAGTCAGAAACAGGGGGCGAACACTGAAGCTTTCTTT,CASSQKQGANTEAFF
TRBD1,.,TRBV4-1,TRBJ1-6,TGCGCCAGCAGCCAGGCCCCTGGGACAGCAACAGATTCACCCCTCCACTTT,CASSQAPGTATDSPLHF
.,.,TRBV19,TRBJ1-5,TGTGCCAGTAGTCGGTTGACGGGCGGACAGCCCCAGCATTTT,CASSRLTGGQPQHF
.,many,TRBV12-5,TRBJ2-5,TGTGCTAGTGGTGGTGGCAGACAAGAGACCCAGTACTTC,CASGGGRQETQYF
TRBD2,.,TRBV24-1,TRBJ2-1,TGTGCCACCAGTGAAAGGACTAGCGGGAGTATCGGAAGCTACAATGAGCAGTTCTTC,CATSERTSGSIGSYNEQFF
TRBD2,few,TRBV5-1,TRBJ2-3,TGCGCCAGCAGCCGTTCGACTAGCGGAGTTGATACGCAGTATTTT,CASSRSTSGVDTQYF
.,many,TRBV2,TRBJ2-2,TGTGCCACACAATTCAACACAGGGTCCGGGGAGCTGTTTTTT,CATQFNTGSGELFF